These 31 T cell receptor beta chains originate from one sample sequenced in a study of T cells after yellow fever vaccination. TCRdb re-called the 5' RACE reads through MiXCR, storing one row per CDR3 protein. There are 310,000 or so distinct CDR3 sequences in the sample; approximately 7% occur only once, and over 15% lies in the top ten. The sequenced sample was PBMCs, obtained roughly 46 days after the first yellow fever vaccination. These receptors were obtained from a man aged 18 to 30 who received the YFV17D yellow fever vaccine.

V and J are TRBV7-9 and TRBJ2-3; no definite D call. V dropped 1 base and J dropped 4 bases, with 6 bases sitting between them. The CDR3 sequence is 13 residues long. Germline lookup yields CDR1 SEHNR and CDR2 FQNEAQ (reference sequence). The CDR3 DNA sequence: TGTGCCAGCAGCTTAGTACGGTCAGATACGCAGTATTTT. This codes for CASSLVRSDTQYF. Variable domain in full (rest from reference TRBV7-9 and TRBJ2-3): DTGVSQNPRHKITKRGQNVTFRCDPISEHNRLYWYRQTLGQGPEFLTYFQNEAQLEKSRLLSDRFSAERPKGSFSTLEIQRTEQGDSAMYLCASSLVRSDTQYFGPGTRLTVL.

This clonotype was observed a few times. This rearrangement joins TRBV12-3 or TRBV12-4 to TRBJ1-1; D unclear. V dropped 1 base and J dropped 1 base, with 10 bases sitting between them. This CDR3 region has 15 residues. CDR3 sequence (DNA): TGTGCCAGCAGTTTAGGGAGGGTCGGGAACACTGAAGCTTTCTTT. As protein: CASSLGRVGNTEAFF.

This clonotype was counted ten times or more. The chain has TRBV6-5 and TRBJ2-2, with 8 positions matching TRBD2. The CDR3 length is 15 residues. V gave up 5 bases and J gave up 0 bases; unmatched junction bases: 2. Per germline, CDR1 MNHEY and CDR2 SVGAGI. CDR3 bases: TGTGCCAGCAGTCGGGGGGGGGCGAACACCGGGGAGCTGTTTTTT. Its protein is CASSRGGANTGELFF.

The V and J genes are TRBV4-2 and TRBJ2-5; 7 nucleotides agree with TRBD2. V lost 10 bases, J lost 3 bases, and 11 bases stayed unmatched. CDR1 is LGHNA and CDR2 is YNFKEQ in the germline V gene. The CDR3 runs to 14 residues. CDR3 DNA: TGTGCCATGAGCCCGGGGGGAATAGAAGAGACCCAGTACTTC. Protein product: CAMSPGGIEETQYF.

The CDR3: CAIRPVPGLAGAGGTDTQYF. The CDR3 DNA reads as TGTGCCATCAGGCCCGTACCGGGACTAGCGGGGGCGGGTGGCACAGATACGCAGTATTTT. This chain links TRBV10-3 with TRBJ2-3, with 14 bases aligning to TRBD2. This CDR3 is 20 amino acids long. Trimming took 6 bases from V and 1 from J; bases not matched to a gene: 15. CDR1 and CDR2 from the germline V gene are ENHRY and SYGVKD.

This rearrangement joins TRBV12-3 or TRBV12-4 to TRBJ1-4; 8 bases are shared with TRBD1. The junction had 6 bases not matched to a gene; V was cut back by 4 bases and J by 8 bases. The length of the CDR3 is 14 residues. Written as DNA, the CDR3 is TGTGCCAGCAGTTCCAGGGGGCCTGGGGAAAAACTGTTTTTT. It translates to CASSSRGPGEKLFF.

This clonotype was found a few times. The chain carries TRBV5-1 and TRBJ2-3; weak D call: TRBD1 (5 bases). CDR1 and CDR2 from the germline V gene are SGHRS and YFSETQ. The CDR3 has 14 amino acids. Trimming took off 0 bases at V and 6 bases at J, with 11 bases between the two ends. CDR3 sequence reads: CASSLVTVGDTQYF. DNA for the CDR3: TGCGCCAGCAGCTTGGTGACAGTAGGCGATACGCAGTATTTT.

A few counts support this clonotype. For the CDR3, the DNA is TGCGCCAGCAGCCAAGGGGGCTATGAAGCTTTCTTT. Its translation is CASSQGGYEAFF. The chain links TRBV4-3 to TRBJ1-1; D is perhaps TRBD1 (5 bases). Germline V gene data show CDR1 as LGHNA and CDR2 as YSLEER. The CDR3 has 12 amino acids. Trimming shortened V by 1 base and J by 7 bases, and 7 bases separated the two germline ends.

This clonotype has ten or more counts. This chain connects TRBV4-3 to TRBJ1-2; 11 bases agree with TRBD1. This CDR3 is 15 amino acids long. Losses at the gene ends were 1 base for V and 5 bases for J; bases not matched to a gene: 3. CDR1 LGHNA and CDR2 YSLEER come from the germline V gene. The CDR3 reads CASSQGTGGGYGYTF. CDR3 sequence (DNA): TGCGCCAGCAGCCAAGGGACAGGGGGCGGTTATGGCTACACCTTC.

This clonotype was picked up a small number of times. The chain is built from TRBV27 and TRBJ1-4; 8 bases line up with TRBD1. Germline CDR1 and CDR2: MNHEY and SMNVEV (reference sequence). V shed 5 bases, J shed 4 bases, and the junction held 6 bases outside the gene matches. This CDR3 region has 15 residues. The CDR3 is CASSMGQAFNEKLFF. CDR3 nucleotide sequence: TGTGCCAGCAGTATGGGACAGGCGTTTAATGAAAAACTGTTTTTT.

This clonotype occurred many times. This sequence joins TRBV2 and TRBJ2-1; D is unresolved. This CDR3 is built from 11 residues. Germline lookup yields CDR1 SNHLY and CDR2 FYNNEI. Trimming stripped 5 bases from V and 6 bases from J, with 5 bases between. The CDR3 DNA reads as TGTGCCAGCAGTTTTCCCAATGAGCAGTTCTTC. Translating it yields CASSFPNEQFF.

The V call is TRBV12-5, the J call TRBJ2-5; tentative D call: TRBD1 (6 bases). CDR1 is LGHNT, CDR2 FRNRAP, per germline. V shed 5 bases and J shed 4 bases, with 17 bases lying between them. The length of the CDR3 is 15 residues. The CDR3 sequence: CASGNPGHLRETQYF. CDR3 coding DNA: TGTGCTAGTGGTAACCCGGGACATCTCAGAGAGACCCAGTACTTC.

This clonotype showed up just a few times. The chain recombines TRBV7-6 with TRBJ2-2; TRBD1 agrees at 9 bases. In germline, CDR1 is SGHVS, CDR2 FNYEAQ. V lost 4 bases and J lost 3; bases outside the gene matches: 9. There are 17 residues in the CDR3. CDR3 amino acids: CASSSITGGFDTGELFF. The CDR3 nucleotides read TGTGCCAGCAGCTCTATTACAGGGGGCTTTGACACCGGGGAGCTGTTTTTT.

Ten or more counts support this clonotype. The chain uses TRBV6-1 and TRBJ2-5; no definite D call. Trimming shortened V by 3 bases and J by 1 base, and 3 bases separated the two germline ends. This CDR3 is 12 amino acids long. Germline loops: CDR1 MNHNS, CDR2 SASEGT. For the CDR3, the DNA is TGTGCCAGCAGTGAGCGCCAAGAGACCCAGTACTTC. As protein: CASSERQETQYF.

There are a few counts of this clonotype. Written as DNA, the CDR3 is TGTGCCAGCAGTCTCCTAGCGGGCCAACCGAGCTCCTACAATGAGCAGTTCTTC. Amino acids: CASSLLAGQPSSYNEQFF. The chain uses TRBV6-1 and TRBJ2-1; 8 bases fit TRBD2. Germline CDR1 reads MNHNS; CDR2 reads SASEGT. J was trimmed by 0 bases and V by 5 bases; bases with no gene match: 12. CDR3 length: 18 amino acids.

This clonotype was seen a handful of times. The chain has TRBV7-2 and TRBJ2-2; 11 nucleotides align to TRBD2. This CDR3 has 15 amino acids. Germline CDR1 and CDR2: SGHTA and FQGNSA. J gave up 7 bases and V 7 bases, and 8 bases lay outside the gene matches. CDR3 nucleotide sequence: TGTGCCAGCAACCCTGGGACTAGCGGAAACGGGGAGCTGTTTTTT. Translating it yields CASNPGTSGNGELFF.

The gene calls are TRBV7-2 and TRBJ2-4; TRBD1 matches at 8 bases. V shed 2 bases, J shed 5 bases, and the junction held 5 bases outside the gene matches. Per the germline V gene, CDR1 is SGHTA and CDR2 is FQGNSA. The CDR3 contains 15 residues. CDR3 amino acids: CASSLQGARENIQYF. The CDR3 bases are TGTGCCAGCAGCTTACAGGGGGCGCGGGAAAACATTCAGTACTTC. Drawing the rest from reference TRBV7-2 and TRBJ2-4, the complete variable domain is GAGVSQSPSNKVTEKGKDVELRCDPISGHTALYWYRQSLGQGLEFLIYFQGNSAPDKSGLPSDRFSAERTGGSVSTLTIQRTQQEDSAVYLCASSLQGARENIQYFGAGTRLSVL.

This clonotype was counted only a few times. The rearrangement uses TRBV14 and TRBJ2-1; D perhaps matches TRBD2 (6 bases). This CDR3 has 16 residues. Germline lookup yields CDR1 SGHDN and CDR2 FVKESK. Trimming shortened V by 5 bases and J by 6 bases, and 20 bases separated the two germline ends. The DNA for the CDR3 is TGTGCCAGCAGCACGAGGCGGGGCCGCGACGCCAATGAGCAGTTCTTC. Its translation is CASSTRRGRDANEQFF.

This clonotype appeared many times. CDR3 sequence (DNA): TGCGCCAGCAGCTTGGCGGCTGGCAGGACGCAAGAGACCCAGTACTTC. Its translation: CASSLAAGRTQETQYF. The gene calls are TRBV5-1 and TRBJ2-5; D not resolved. The germline V gene encodes CDR1 SGHRS and CDR2 YFSETQ. The CDR3 is 16 residues long. V was pared by 0 bases and J by 2 bases, with 14 bases between.

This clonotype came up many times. CDR3 sequence: CASSLVSFGGEQYV. CDR3 nucleotide sequence: TGTGCCAGCAGCTTAGTTTCCTTCGGAGGCGAGCAGTACGTC. The chain has TRBV7-6 and TRBJ2-7; maybe TRBD2 (5 bases). Germline values: CDR1 SGHVS, CDR2 FNYEAQ. The CDR3 extends over 14 amino acids. The V end was cut by 1 base, the J end by 6 bases, with 13 bases between.

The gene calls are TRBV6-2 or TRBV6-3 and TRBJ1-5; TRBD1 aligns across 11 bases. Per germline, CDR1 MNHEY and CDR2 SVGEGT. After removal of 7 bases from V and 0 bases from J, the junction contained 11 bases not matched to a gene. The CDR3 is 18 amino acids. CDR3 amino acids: CASTQSDRGLYSNQPQHF. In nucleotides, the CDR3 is TGTGCCAGCACTCAATCGGACAGGGGGCTGTATAGCAATCAGCCCCAGCATTTT.

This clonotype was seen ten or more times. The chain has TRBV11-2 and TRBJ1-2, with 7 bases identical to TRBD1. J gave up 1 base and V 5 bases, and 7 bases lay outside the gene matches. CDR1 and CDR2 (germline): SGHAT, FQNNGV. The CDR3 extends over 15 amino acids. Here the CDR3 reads CASSRLTGINYGYTF. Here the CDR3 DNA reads TGTGCCAGCAGCCGACTGACAGGGATTAACTATGGCTACACCTTC.

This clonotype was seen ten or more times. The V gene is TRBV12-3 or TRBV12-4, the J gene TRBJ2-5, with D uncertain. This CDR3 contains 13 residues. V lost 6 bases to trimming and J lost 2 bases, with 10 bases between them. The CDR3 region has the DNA TGTGCCAGCAGGCTCAACGGGCAAGAGACCCAGTACTTC. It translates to CASRLNGQETQYF.

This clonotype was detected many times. CDR3 sequence: CASSIWAAGSGTEAFF. The CDR3 DNA reads as TGTGCCAGTAGTATATGGGCTGCAGGGTCGGGCACTGAAGCTTTCTTT. The rearrangement joins TRBV19 to TRBJ1-1, with D perhaps TRBD1 (5 bases). The CDR3 has 16 residues. V lost 2 bases, J lost 4 bases, and 17 bases lay in between. From germline, CDR1 is LNHDA and CDR2 SQIVND (reference sequence).

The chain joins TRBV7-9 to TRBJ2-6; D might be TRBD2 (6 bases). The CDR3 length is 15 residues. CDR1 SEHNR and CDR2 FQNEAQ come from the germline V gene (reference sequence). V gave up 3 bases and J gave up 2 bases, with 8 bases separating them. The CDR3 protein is CASSFLATGANVLTF. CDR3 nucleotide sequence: TGTGCCAGCAGCTTCCTAGCGACTGGGGCCAACGTCCTGACTTTC. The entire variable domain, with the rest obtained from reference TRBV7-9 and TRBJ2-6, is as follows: DTGVSQNPRHKITKRGQNVTFRCDPISEHNRLYWYRQTLGQGPEFLTYFQNEAQLEKSRLLSDRFSAERPKGSFSTLEIQRTEQGDSAMYLCASSFLATGANVLTFGAGSRLTVL.

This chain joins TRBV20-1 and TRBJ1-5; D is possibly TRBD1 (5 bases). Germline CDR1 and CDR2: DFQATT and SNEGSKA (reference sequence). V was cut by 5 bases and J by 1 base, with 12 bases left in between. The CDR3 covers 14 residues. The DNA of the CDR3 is TGCAGTGCTTCGCAGGGTCGCAGCAATCAGCCCCAGCATTTT. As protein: CSASQGRSNQPQHF.

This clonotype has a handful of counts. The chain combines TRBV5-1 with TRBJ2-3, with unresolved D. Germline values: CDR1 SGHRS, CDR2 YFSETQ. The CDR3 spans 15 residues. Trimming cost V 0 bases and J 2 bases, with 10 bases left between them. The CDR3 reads CASSLAQRPTDTQYF. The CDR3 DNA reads TGCGCCAGCAGCTTGGCGCAAAGACCCACAGATACGCAGTATTTT.

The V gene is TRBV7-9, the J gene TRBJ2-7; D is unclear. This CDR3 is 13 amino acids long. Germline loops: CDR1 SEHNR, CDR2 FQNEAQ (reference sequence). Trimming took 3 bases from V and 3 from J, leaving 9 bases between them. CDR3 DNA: TGTGCCAGCAGCTTCGCTCAAGACTACGAGCAGTACGTC. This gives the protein CASSFAQDYEQYV.

The DNA for the CDR3 is TGTGCCCTCTGTTTAGACAGGGGGCGCCCGGGGGGGTACAATGAGCAGTTCTTC. Its translation is CALCLDRGRPGGYNEQFF. This chain joins TRBV2 and TRBJ2-1, with 10 bases that match TRBD1. Germline V lookup: CDR1 SNHLY, CDR2 FYNNEI. Unmatched junction bases numbered 20, after V lost 11 bases and J lost 4 bases. The CDR3 runs to 18 residues.

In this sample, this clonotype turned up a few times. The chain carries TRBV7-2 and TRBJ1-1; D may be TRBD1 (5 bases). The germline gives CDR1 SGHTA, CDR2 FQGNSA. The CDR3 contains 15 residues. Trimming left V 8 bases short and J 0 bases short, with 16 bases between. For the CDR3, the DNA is TGTGCCAGCGCCGCTGGGGGTATGATGAACACTGAAGCTTTCTTT. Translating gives CASAAGGMMNTEAFF.

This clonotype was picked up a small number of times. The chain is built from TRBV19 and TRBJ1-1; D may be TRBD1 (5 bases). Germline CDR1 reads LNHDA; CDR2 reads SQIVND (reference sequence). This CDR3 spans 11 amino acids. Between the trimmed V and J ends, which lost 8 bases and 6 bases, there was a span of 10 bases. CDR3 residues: CASEEGPEAFF. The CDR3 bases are TGTGCCAGTGAGGAGGGGCCTGAAGCTTTCTTT.